The clone carrying this T cell receptor beta chain has only a few counts. The sample is drawn from a study of blood T cell repertoires in COVID-19. Study in general: The United States, Italy and Spain supplied acute and convalescent COVID-19 samples.

Cohorts were assigned according to the clinical history that participants reported. Source study methods: Nucleated cell counts were estimated from reference gene primer amplification. Clones were read by immunoSEQ multiplex PCR, and TCRdb kept only the in-frame ones, dropping some. For V, J and clone size, that table is used; D and trimming come from the DNA. The sample contains a few hundred thousand clones, approximately 90% of which appear only once. The CDR3 spans 15 residues. Germline-derived CDR1 and CDR2 are LNHDA and SQIVND (reference sequence). With V trimmed by 1 base and J by 8 bases, 7 bases remained unmatched.

This receptor was obtained from a woman aged 18-29 years who had recovered from COVID-19. Sequencing was carried out using PBMCs or T cells enriched from blood (not recorded which). The genes are TRBV19 and TRBJ1-4; 7 bases are a match to TRBD1. As DNA, the CDR3 is TGTGCCAGTAGTATAGCCGACAGGGTCCGGGAAAAACTGTTTTTT. This gives the protein CASSIADRVREKLFF.